Below are 15 T cell receptor beta chains sequenced from a single sample in a study of shared clonotypes between healthy human individuals. Some clones are missing from TCRdb's copy, which holds only in-frame ones; the method was immunoSEQ multiplex PCR. The sample lists about 680,000 clones, about 80% occurring once. Sample: memory CD4+ T cells sorted from blood. Subset noted: CD45RA-negative fraction. The origin of the receptors is a woman aged 25 to 39 in good health.

V and J are TRBV7-3 and TRBJ2-5; D gene unclear. V was clipped by 1 base and J by 3 bases, with 9 bases between them. The CDR3 sequence is 14 residues long. The germline V gene encodes CDR1 SGHTA and CDR2 FQGTGA. The CDR3 region is CASSLNGQKETQYF. The CDR3 coding sequence is TGTGCCAGCAGCTTAAATGGGCAGAAAGAGACCCAGTACTTC.

This clone was found a few times. At the DNA level, this CDR3 is encoded by other sequences in the same sample as well. This chain joins TRBV5-1 and TRBJ2-1, with D perhaps assigned TRBD1 or TRBD2 (5 bases each). Germline V gives CDR1 SGHRS, CDR2 YFSETQ. With 0 bases removed from V and 3 bases from J, the gap between germline ends came to 10 bases. This CDR3 has 15 amino acids. CDR3 coding DNA: TGCGCCAGCAGCTTGGCATCAGGGAGCTACAATGAGCAGTTCTTC. Amino acids: CASSLASGSYNEQFF.

A note on this clone: This sample also contains other DNA sequences that code for the same CDR3. The rearrangement uses TRBV18 and TRBJ1-2, with D tentatively TRBD1 (5 bases). CDR3 size: 14 residues. Germline V gives CDR1 KGHSH, CDR2 LQKENI. Between the trimmed V and J ends, which lost 6 bases and 0 bases, there was a span of 11 bases. The CDR3 DNA reads TGTGCCAGCTCTCCTCAGGGAGCTAACTATGGCTACACCTTC. It is translated as CASSPQGANYGYTF.

This chain uses TRBV5-1 with TRBJ1-2, with 8 bases lining up with TRBD1. Looked up from germline, CDR1 is SGHRS and CDR2 is YFSETQ. The V segment lost 5 bases and the J segment 5 bases; nucleotides outside the gene matches: 11. CDR3 size: 15 residues. This chain's CDR3 is CASRQTGGDWYGYTF. The CDR3 DNA sequence: TGCGCCAGCAGACAAACAGGGGGAGATTGGTATGGCTACACCTTC.

A word on this clone: This CDR3 is also generated by other DNA sequences in the sample. This rearrangement joins TRBV9 to TRBJ2-5, with 14 nucleotides matching TRBD2. The CDR3 runs to 16 residues. Trimming removed 2 bases from V and 5 bases from J; junction bases left unmatched: 5. Germline-derived CDR1 and CDR2 are SGDLS and YYNGEE. CDR3: CASSVGLAGVGETQYF. The DNA for the CDR3 is TGTGCCAGCAGCGTGGGACTAGCGGGAGTAGGGGAGACCCAGTACTTC.

V is TRBV15 and J is TRBJ1-2; D possibly corresponds to TRBD1 (6 bases). Germline assignment: CDR1 LNHNV and CDR2 YYDKDF (reference sequence). The ends were cut back, 1 base at V and 13 bases at J, with 25 bases in the middle. This CDR3 spans 16 amino acids. In DNA, the CDR3 is TGTGCCACCAGCAGAGCCGCGGTGGGGGGCGGACGGAGTGGCACCTTC. This codes for CATSRAAVGGGRSGTF.

The rearrangement uses TRBV9 and TRBJ1-3; no definite D call. The length of the CDR3 is 13 residues. In germline, CDR1 is SGDLS, CDR2 YYNGEE. V dropped 2 bases and J dropped 0 bases, with 3 bases sitting between them. The DNA of the CDR3 is TGTGCCAGCAGCGTTCACTCTGGAAACACCATATATTTT. The encoded protein is CASSVHSGNTIYF.

This chain uses TRBV6-6 with TRBJ2-1, with a tentative D call TRBD1 (5 bases). This CDR3 comprises 13 residues. The V end lost 7 bases, the J end lost 3 bases, and 10 bases lay between the germline ends. Germline V gene lookup returns CDR1 MNHNY and CDR2 SVGAGI (reference sequence). CDR3 in DNA: TGTGCCAGCAAGGAACAGGACTACAATGAGCAGTTCTTC. Its translation is CASKEQDYNEQFF.

This chain uses TRBV6-4 with TRBJ2-3; D is possibly TRBD1 (6 bases). Trimming stripped 2 bases from V and 5 bases from J, with 11 bases between. CDR1 and CDR2 (germline): MRHNA, SNTAGT. The CDR3 consists of 14 residues. CDR3 sequence: CASSDRTEKDTQYF. The CDR3 bases are TGTGCCAGCAGTGACCGGACAGAAAAAGATACGCAGTATTTT.

About this clone itself: Other nucleotide sequences in the sample specify the same CDR3. The chain recombines TRBV28 with TRBJ2-7; a possible D gene is TRBD1 (6 bases). The CDR3 consists of 13 residues. Germline V lookup: CDR1 MDHEN, CDR2 SYDVKM. The V gene lost 5 bases and the J gene lost 2 bases, with 10 bases spanning the gap. Here the CDR3 reads CASSRTVPYEQYF. The CDR3 DNA sequence: TGTGCCAGCAGTCGGACAGTACCCTACGAGCAGTACTTC.

In this sample, this clone turned up many times. The same CDR3 can be traced to other DNA sequences in this sample. This chain connects TRBV7-9 to TRBJ1-1, with D possibly being TRBD1 (5 bases). CDR3 length: 14 residues. CDR1 SEHNR and CDR2 FQNEAQ come from the germline V gene (reference sequence). V was trimmed by 2 bases and J by 1 base, leaving 8 bases between them. Here the CDR3 reads CASSLQGGNTEAFF. The CDR3 nucleotides read TGTGCCAGCAGCTTACAGGGCGGGAACACTGAAGCTTTCTTT.

The V call is TRBV18, the J call TRBJ2-7; TRBD1 or TRBD2 may be the D gene (5 bases each). Germline V gene lookup returns CDR1 KGHSH and CDR2 LQKENI. The CDR3 consists of 16 residues. V was trimmed by 2 bases and J by 2 bases, leaving 16 bases between them. DNA of the CDR3: TGTGCCAGCTCACCAGGGGGTCTGAGGGGCACCTACGAGCAGTACTTC. Its translation: CASSPGGLRGTYEQYF. Combining the CDR3 with reference TRBV18 and TRBJ2-7 gives the whole variable domain NAGVMQNPRHLVRRRGQEARLRCSPMKGHSHVYWYRQLPEEGLKFMVYLQKENIIDESGMPKERFSAEFPKEGPSILRIQQVVRGDSAAYFCASSPGGLRGTYEQYFGPGTRLTVT.

The chain couples TRBV5-6 to TRBJ1-1, with D maybe TRBD1 (6 bases). V gave up 0 bases and J gave up 4 bases, with 13 bases separating them. The CDR3 contains 15 residues. The germline V gene has CDR1 SGHDT and CDR2 YYEEEE. The CDR3 region is CASSLGWLGGTEAFF. In nucleotides, the CDR3 is TGTGCCAGCAGCTTGGGATGGCTAGGGGGCACTGAAGCTTTCTTT.

The chain joins TRBV5-4 to TRBJ2-6; D remains ambiguous. The CDR3 has 15 amino acids. V lost 4 bases to trimming and J lost 0 bases, with 8 bases between them. The germline V gene has CDR1 SGHNT and CDR2 YYREEE (reference sequence). CDR3 in amino acids: CASSRHLSGANVLTF. The CDR3 coding sequence is TGTGCCAGCAGCCGACACCTCTCTGGGGCCAACGTCCTGACTTTC.

This clone was seen a few times. V usage is TRBV6-5 and J usage is TRBJ1-1; 9 bases match TRBD1. Germline V gene lookup returns CDR1 MNHEY and CDR2 SVGAGI. The CDR3 is made up of 16 amino acids. With 2 bases clipped from V and 5 bases from J, the junction kept 9 bases outside the gene matches. The CDR3 loop reads CASSYAGQGLLTEAFF. The CDR3 DNA reads as TGTGCCAGCAGTTACGCGGGACAGGGCCTATTAACTGAAGCTTTCTTT.